Below, 23 T cell receptor beta chains from the same sample are listed, as sequenced in a study of blood T cell repertoires in COVID-19. The data were produced by immunoSEQ multiplex PCR, yet TCRdb's version contains in-frame clones alone and is incomplete. Counted here are about 130,000 clones, around 87% occurring once; the ten biggest clones make up approximately 4%. Sequenced sample: peripheral blood. All receptors come from a woman aged 60-75 years with acute or convalescent COVID-19.

The rearrangement uses TRBV28 and TRBJ2-1; TRBD2 matches at 7 bases. Unmatched junction bases numbered 8, after V lost 4 bases and J lost 5 bases. The CDR3 consists of 15 residues. Germline loops: CDR1 MDHEN, CDR2 SYDVKM. The CDR3 coding sequence is TGTGCCAGCAGTTCACTAGCGCCTCGAAACAATGAGCAGTTCTTC. Translating gives CASSSLAPRNNEQFF.

The chain combines TRBV6-1 with TRBJ1-3; D uncertain. The CDR3 is 16 residues long. The V end lost 2 bases, the J end lost 0 bases, and 11 bases lay between the germline ends. Germline loops: CDR1 MNHNS, CDR2 SASEGT. The CDR3 DNA is TGTGCCAGCAGTGAACTCAGGTCGTCCTCTGGAAACACCATATATTTT. Amino acids: CASSELRSSSGNTIYF.

The chain combines TRBV3-1 (or the pseudogene TRBV3-2) with TRBJ2-1, with 13 nucleotides matching TRBD2. This CDR3 has 18 amino acids. Per germline, CDR1 LGHDT and CDR2 YNNKEL (reference sequence). V dropped 4 bases and J dropped 4; count of bases not matched to a gene: 10. The CDR3 is CASSRRTSGSSGYNEQFF. The CDR3 DNA reads as TGTGCCAGCAGCCGCCGGACTAGCGGGAGCTCGGGGTACAATGAGCAGTTCTTC.

This rearrangement joins TRBV5-1 to TRBJ2-5; 10 bases align to TRBD2. V was clipped by 1 base and J by 4 bases; unmatched bases: 4. The CDR3 is made up of 15 amino acids. The V gene's germline CDR1 is SGHRS and CDR2 YFSETQ. The CDR3 bases are TGCGCCAGCAGCTTGTCCGGGACTAGCGCAGAGACCCAGTACTTC. This translates into CASSLSGTSAETQYF.

This clone appeared a single time. This CDR3 is also generated by other DNA sequences in the sample. The chain has TRBV27 and TRBJ1-1, with D unresolved. The V gene lost 6 bases and the J gene lost 1 base, with 9 bases spanning the gap. Germline values: CDR1 MNHEY, CDR2 SMNVEV (reference sequence). The CDR3 extends over 13 amino acids. CDR3 bases: TGTGCCAGCAGCCACGGGGAGAACACTGAAGCTTTCTTT. As protein: CASSHGENTEAFF.

The rearrangement links TRBV28 to TRBJ2-3, with 8 bases that match TRBD2. With V trimmed by 8 bases and J by 0 bases, 10 bases remained unmatched. Germline loops: CDR1 MDHEN, CDR2 SYDVKM. The CDR3 is 16 amino acids. CDR3: CASPPRLALSTDTQYF. The CDR3 region has the DNA TGTGCCAGCCCCCCCCGACTAGCGCTCAGCACAGATACGCAGTATTTT.

Only a few counts were recorded for this clone. The chain links TRBV9 to TRBJ2-7; D might be TRBD2 (6 bases). Germline CDR1 and CDR2: SGDLS and YYNGEE. The length of the CDR3 is 14 residues. V lost 4 bases and J lost 7, with 18 bases in between. The CDR3 bases are TGTGCCAGCAGCAAGGACGGCCTGCGGGAAGAGCAGTACTTC. Protein product: CASSKDGLREEQYF.

The rearrangement joins TRBV12-5 to TRBJ2-5; no clear D gene. Germline CDR1 and CDR2: LGHNT and FRNRAP. CDR3 length: 14 amino acids. V gave up 2 bases and J gave up 2 bases, with 9 bases separating them. CDR3 amino acids: CASGLLGGQETQYF. The CDR3 DNA follows: TGTGCTAGTGGTTTGCTCGGCGGTCAAGAGACCCAGTACTTC.

The genes are TRBV10-3 and TRBJ2-7, with 12 bases fitting TRBD2. J gave up 11 bases and V 10 bases, and 12 bases lay outside the gene matches. The CDR3 is 13 amino acids. Germline-derived CDR1 and CDR2 are ENHRY and SYGVKD. The CDR3 region is CASQETSGRVKYF. Here the CDR3 DNA reads TGTGCCAGCCAAGAGACTAGCGGGAGAGTCAAGTACTTC.

The gene calls are TRBV27 and TRBJ1-2; 8 bases align to TRBD1. V was pared by 0 bases and J by 2 bases, with 11 bases of the junction left unmatched. CDR3 length: 18 amino acids. The germline CDR1 and CDR2 sequences are MNHEY and SMNVEV (reference sequence). CDR3: CASSLSIWAGGANYGYTF. The CDR3, as DNA: TGTGCCAGCAGTTTATCGATCTGGGCAGGGGGCGCGAACTATGGCTACACCTTC.

The chain uses TRBV6-5 and TRBJ1-2; D may be TRBD1 (6 bases). CDR1 and CDR2 from the germline V gene are MNHEY and SVGAGI. The CDR3 has 14 residues. The V end was cut by 6 bases, the J end by 7 bases, with 18 bases between. CDR3 region: CASSETTGMIGYTF. CDR3 bases: TGTGCCAGCAGCGAGACCACAGGGATGATTGGCTACACCTTC.

This chain uses TRBV4-1 with TRBJ2-5; 8 nucleotides align to TRBD2. CDR3 size: 15 residues. Germline CDR1 and CDR2: MGHRA and YSYEKL. V shed 0 bases, J shed 9 bases, and the junction held 9 bases outside the gene matches. The CDR3 is CASSQEAGDPRAQYF. CDR3 DNA sequence: TGCGCCAGCAGCCAAGAAGCGGGAGATCCAAGGGCCCAGTACTTC.

The V call is TRBV5-1, the J call TRBJ2-1; 8 nucleotides match TRBD2. The germline gives CDR1 SGHRS, CDR2 YFSETQ. Trimming took 2 bases from V and 8 from J; bases not matched to a gene: 9. The CDR3 sequence is 15 residues long. The CDR3 sequence is CASSLAGVGVDEQFF. The CDR3 nucleotides read TGCGCCAGCAGCTTAGCGGGAGTAGGGGTTGATGAGCAGTTCTTC. Variable domain in full (rest from reference TRBV5-1 and TRBJ2-1): KAGVTQTPRYLIKTRGQQVTLSCSPISGHRSVSWYQQTPGQGLQFLFEYFSETQRNKGNFPGRFSGRQFSNSRSEMNVSTLELGDSALYLCASSLAGVGVDEQFFGPGTRLTVL.

The V gene is TRBV6-5, the J gene TRBJ1-2; D ambiguous. The V gene's germline CDR1 is MNHEY and CDR2 SVGAGI. CDR3 length equals 12 residues. The V end lost 10 bases, the J end lost 0 bases, and 9 bases lay between the germline ends. CDR3: CATATANYGYTF. For the CDR3, the DNA is TGTGCCACAGCAACAGCTAACTATGGCTACACCTTC.

The rearrangement joins TRBV6-6 to TRBJ1-5, with D maybe TRBD1 (5 bases). Germline lookup yields CDR1 MNHNY and CDR2 SVGAGI (reference sequence). Trimming cost V 8 bases and J 0 bases, with 11 bases left between them. The CDR3 totals 14 residues. This chain's CDR3 is CASVWGDSNQPQHF. CDR3 sequence (DNA): TGTGCCAGCGTATGGGGGGATAGCAATCAGCCCCAGCATTTT.

This chain joins TRBV5-1 and TRBJ1-3, with 7 bases aligning to TRBD1. Trimming cost V 4 bases and J 0 bases; bases outside gene matches: 4. Germline V gene data show CDR1 as SGHRS and CDR2 as YFSETQ. The CDR3 runs 15 residues. CDR3 amino acids: CASSAAGGSGNTIYF. CDR3 DNA sequence: TGCGCCAGCAGCGCCGCAGGGGGCTCTGGAAACACCATATATTTT.

The V call is TRBV7-3, the J call TRBJ2-2; 9 bases are a match to TRBD2. This CDR3 is 16 amino acids long. CDR1 is SGHTA, CDR2 FQGTGA, per germline. V lost 5 bases to trimming and J lost 1 base; unmatched junction nucleotides: 5. Here the CDR3 reads CASSPSGAGNTGELFF. The CDR3 region has the DNA TGTGCCAGCAGCCCTAGCGGGGCAGGGAACACCGGGGAGCTGTTTTTT.

This clone showed up just once. The gene calls are TRBV5-4 and TRBJ1-1, with 7 bases that match TRBD1. The germline V gene encodes CDR1 SGHNT and CDR2 YYREEE (reference sequence). There are 15 residues in the CDR3. Losses at the gene ends were 0 bases for V and 1 base for J; bases not matched to a gene: 3. The CDR3 nucleotides read TGTGCCAGCAGCTTGGAAAGGGGGCGGAACACTGAAGCTTTCTTT. This encodes CASSLERGRNTEAFF.

V and J are TRBV19 and TRBJ1-3; D ambiguous. The CDR3 spans 14 residues. Trimming removed 2 bases from V and 4 bases from J, with 9 bases in between. The germline V gene has CDR1 LNHDA and CDR2 SQIVND (reference sequence). This chain's CDR3 is CASSIPGVGNTIYF. CDR3 nucleotide sequence: TGTGCCAGTAGTATACCCGGGGTGGGAAACACCATATATTTT.

The rearrangement joins TRBV19 to TRBJ1-5, with a weak D call TRBD1 (6 bases). The ends were cut back, 3 bases at V and 2 bases at J, with 14 bases in the middle. The V gene's germline CDR1 is LNHDA and CDR2 SQIVND (reference sequence). This CDR3 contains 16 residues. Here the CDR3 DNA reads TGTGCCAGTAGTATGGGCCCCCACAGGGGCAATCAGCCCCAGCATTTT. This sequence encodes CASSMGPHRGNQPQHF.

The chain recombines TRBV11-3 with TRBJ1-6; TRBD1 matches 11 bases. This CDR3 is built from 14 residues. Germline loops: CDR1 SGHNT, CDR2 YENEEA. Unmatched junction bases numbered 4, after V lost 5 bases and J lost 10 bases. CDR3 coding DNA: TGTGCCAGCAGCCTCGGGACAGGGGGATCACCCCTCCACTTT. It specifies CASSLGTGGSPLHF.

V usage is TRBV27 and J usage is TRBJ2-7, with 9 nucleotides matching TRBD2. Germline V gives CDR1 MNHEY, CDR2 SMNVEV (reference sequence). V shed 4 bases, J shed 1 base, and the junction held 8 bases outside the gene matches. The CDR3 loop spans 16 amino acids. The CDR3 sequence is CASSSSRLAASYEQYF. The CDR3 nucleotides are TGTGCCAGCAGTTCCTCGCGACTAGCGGCGTCCTACGAGCAGTACTTC.

The chain links TRBV10-3 to TRBJ1-2, with D tentatively TRBD1 (5 bases). The V and J ends lost 0 bases and 1 base respectively, with 12 bases between them. The length of the CDR3 is 16 residues. Germline V CDR1 and CDR2: ENHRY, SYGVKD. CDR3 DNA: TGTGCCATCAGTGAGTCGAGAACAGGAATTAACTATGGCTACACCTTC. This sequence encodes CAISESRTGINYGYTF.